This is a list of T cell receptor beta chains from one sample in a study of blood T cell repertoires in COVID-19. Here immunoSEQ multiplex PCR was the method, and the copy in TCRdb shows in-frame clones only, minus some. The profile covers about 210,000 clones, with roughly 82% appearing a single time and about 7.8% taken by the ten largest. Sequencing used peripheral blood. The receptors originated from an older woman with COVID-19, enrolled during active disease. Each CDR3 is given with its conserved first and last residue. Each record gives: clone size, V gene, J gene, D gene, CDR3 length, CDR3 DNA, CDR3 protein. The D gene is left open where the match is weak. Size is omitted from some rows. Given values are once, few, many or a class for expanded clones.

size: NA; V: TRBV7-3; J: TRBJ2-1; D: NA; length: 13; DNA: TGTGCCAGCAGCTTAACTTATACAGACGAGCAGTTCTTC; CDR3: CASSLTYTDEQFF
size: NA; V: TRBV5-5; J: TRBJ2-5; D: NA; length: 15; DNA: TGTGCCAGCAGCCGACTAGTGGGTGCACAAGAGACCCAGTACTTC; CDR3: CASSRLVGAQETQYF
size: NA; V: TRBV5-1; J: TRBJ1-1; D: NA; length: 14; DNA: TGCGCCAGCAGCTTGGAGCCAGGGTCCACTGAAGCTTTCTTT; CDR3: CASSLEPGSTEAFF
size: NA; V: TRBV5-1; J: TRBJ2-2; D: NA; length: 14; DNA: TGCGCCAGCAGCCCCATAATAGGGGGCGGGGAGCTGTTTTTT; CDR3: CASSPIIGGGELFF
size: few; V: TRBV6-2/TRBV6-3; J: TRBJ2-7; D: TRBD2; length: 16; DNA: TGTGCCAGCAGTTACTCACTAGCGGGAGAGGCCTACGAGCAGTACTTC; CDR3: CASSYSLAGEAYEQYF
size: NA; V: TRBV27; J: TRBJ2-2; D: NA; length: 13; DNA: TGTGCCAGCAGGACAGCGAACACCGGGGAGCTGTTTTTT; CDR3: CASRTANTGELFF
size: NA; V: TRBV2; J: TRBJ2-3; D: TRBD2; length: 15; DNA: TGTGCCAGCAGAAAAGGACTAGCGAGCACAGATACGCAGTATTTT; CDR3: CASRKGLASTDTQYF
size: NA; V: TRBV10-2; J: TRBJ2-3; D: TRBD2; length: 13; DNA: TGCGCCAGTGGAGCGGGGGGCACAGATACGCAGTATTTT; CDR3: CASGAGGTDTQYF
size: NA; V: TRBV5-6; J: TRBJ1-1; D: NA; length: 15; DNA: TGTGCCAGCAGTTTCTTCCCCGGGACATCCACTGAAGCTTTCTTT; CDR3: CASSFFPGTSTEAFF
size: NA; V: TRBV11-2; J: TRBJ1-6; D: TRBD1; length: 15; DNA: TGTGCCAGCAGCCTGCCGGGACAGATTAATTCACCCCTCCACTTT; CDR3: CASSLPGQINSPLHF
size: NA; V: TRBV29-1; J: TRBJ2-3; D: NA; length: 11; DNA: TGCAGCGTCTTGAGCACAGATACGCAGTATTTT; CDR3: CSVLSTDTQYF
size: NA; V: TRBV19; J: TRBJ1-2; D: NA; length: 13; DNA: TGTGCCAGTAGTAGTACAGTTCTCTATGGCTACACCTTC; CDR3: CASSSTVLYGYTF
size: NA; V: TRBV6-6; J: TRBJ2-1; D: TRBD2; length: 17; DNA: TGTGCCAGCAGTCCAGCACGCACTAGCGGAGGGCGCAATGAGCAGTTCTTC; CDR3: CASSPARTSGGRNEQFF
size: NA; V: TRBV7-2; J: TRBJ1-3; D: NA; length: 17; DNA: TGTGCCAGCAGCCCCAGGCGGGGTAATCCCTCTGGAAACACCATATATTTT; CDR3: CASSPRRGNPSGNTIYF
size: once; V: TRBV20-1; J: TRBJ2-1; D: TRBD2; length: 14; DNA: TGCAGTGCTAGTACTAGCGGGTCCTACAATGAGCAGTTCTTC; CDR3: CSASTSGSYNEQFF
size: NA; V: TRBV6-5; J: TRBJ2-7; D: NA; length: 14; DNA: TGTGCCAGCAGACGAACCGGCAGGTTGGTCGAGCAGTACTTC; CDR3: CASRRTGRLVEQYF
size: NA; V: TRBV19; J: TRBJ1-5; D: NA; length: 15; DNA: TGTGCCAGTAGTCCGTTTTTCGGCCGGGATCAGCCCCAGCATTTT; CDR3: CASSPFFGRDQPQHF
size: NA; V: TRBV5-4; J: TRBJ2-3; D: NA; length: 17; DNA: TGTGCCAGCAGCCCAATAGGGTACGGCGGGGATCCAGATACGCAGTATTTT; CDR3: CASSPIGYGGDPDTQYF
size: NA; V: TRBV5-4; J: TRBJ2-2; D: TRBD1; length: 16; DNA: TGTGCCAGCAGCCACCCGACAGGGAGGAACACCGGGGAGCTGTTTTTT; CDR3: CASSHPTGRNTGELFF
size: NA; V: TRBV9; J: TRBJ2-2; D: NA; length: 16; DNA: TGTGCCAGCAGCCACCACCCGGGACAGAACACCGGGGAGCTGTTTTTT; CDR3: CASSHHPGQNTGELFF
size: NA; V: TRBV7-3; J: TRBJ1-1; D: NA; length: 14; DNA: TGTGCCAGCAGCTTGTCCCCCGGGAACACTGAAGCTTTCTTT; CDR3: CASSLSPGNTEAFF
size: NA; V: TRBV18; J: TRBJ2-1; D: TRBD2; length: 21; DNA: TGTGCCAGCTCCCCTCTTCCCCCCCGGGGACTAGCGGGAGGGACCTACAATGAGCAGTTCTTC; CDR3: CASSPLPPRGLAGGTYNEQFF
size: NA; V: TRBV5-4; J: TRBJ1-3; D: NA; length: 16; DNA: TGTGCCAGCAGCTTGGCTGCGGGGGGCGGTGGAAACACCATATATTTT; CDR3: CASSLAAGGGGNTIYF
size: few; V: TRBV25-1; J: TRBJ1-4; D: TRBD1; length: 15; DNA: TGTGCCAGCAGTGAACACGCAGGGGGCTGGGAAAAACTGTTTTTT; CDR3: CASSEHAGGWEKLFF
size: NA; V: TRBV11-2; J: TRBJ1-6; D: NA; length: 15; DNA: TGTGCCAGCAGCTCCCCGGGTGGGTTCCGGGGGGCCCTCCACTTT; CDR3: CASSSPGGFRGALHF
size: NA; V: TRBV5-6; J: TRBJ1-1; D: NA; length: 15; DNA: TGTGCCAGCAGCATCAGGGGCCCCATGAACACTGAAGCTTTCTTT; CDR3: CASSIRGPMNTEAFF
size: NA; V: TRBV14; J: TRBJ2-1; D: NA; length: 17; DNA: TGTGCCAGCAGCCAAGAGTACGGGGGAGGCTCCTACAATGAGCAGTTCTTC; CDR3: CASSQEYGGGSYNEQFF
size: NA; V: TRBV10-3; J: TRBJ2-3; D: TRBD2; length: 16; DNA: TGTGCCATCAGTGAGGGGCAGCGGGAGATCGGAGATACGCAGTATTTT; CDR3: CAISEGQREIGDTQYF
size: NA; V: TRBV6-2/TRBV6-3; J: TRBJ2-4; D: TRBD1; length: 16; DNA: TGTGCCAGCAGCGCCGGGACAGGGGGTTTGGGAAACATTCAGTACTTC; CDR3: CASSAGTGGLGNIQYF